The 25 T cell receptor beta chains below were found in one sample sequenced in a study of T-cell memory formation after mild COVID-19. TCRdb reanalysed the 5' RACE reads using MiXCR and keeps one entry per CDR3 protein. The data hold roughly 610,000 distinct CDR3 sequences, with roughly 17% observed a single time. Sequencing was performed on PBMCs or a T cell subset sorted from them (not recorded which). All receptors come from an adult woman who had mild COVID-19 (a few samples of this study predate the infection). Cell type and time point are not known.

The V call is TRBV20-1, the J call TRBJ1-4; D is uncertain. The CDR3 is 13 residues long. V gave up 3 bases and J gave up 4 bases, with 9 bases separating them. The V gene's germline CDR1 is DFQATT and CDR2 SNEGSKA (reference sequence). The CDR3 DNA sequence: TGCAGTGCTAGGATAGGGATTAATGAAAAACTGTTTTTT. Amino acid sequence: CSARIGINEKLFF.

This clonotype was recorded a few times. The CDR3 protein is CASSGRTGLEGYTF. CDR3 DNA sequence: TGTGCCAGTAGTGGTCGTACAGGACTAGAGGGCTACACCTTC. This chain connects TRBV19 to TRBJ1-2, with a possible D match to TRBD1 (5 bases). Between the trimmed V and J ends, which lost 5 bases and 8 bases, there was a span of 18 bases. The CDR3 is 14 residues long. Per the germline V gene, CDR1 is LNHDA and CDR2 is SQIVND (reference sequence).

CDR3 protein: CASSRGTIVPGTQYF. The CDR3 DNA is TGTGCCAGCAGCCGAGGGACTATCGTTCCGGGGACCCAGTACTTC. The chain recombines TRBV3-1 with TRBJ2-5; 7 bases agree with TRBD2. V dropped 4 bases and J dropped 7; count of bases not matched to a gene: 12. The CDR3 covers 15 residues. Germline CDR1 is LGHDT and CDR2 is YNNKEL (reference sequence).

This clonotype showed up just a few times. J is TRBJ2-1 and V is TRBV7-3; TRBD2 matches at 9 bases. Germline trimming cut 1 base from V and 6 bases from J; bases unmatched to any gene: 4. This CDR3 region has 15 residues. CDR1 and CDR2 from the germline V gene are SGHTA and FQGTGA. The CDR3 here is CASSLMGTSRNEQFF. CDR3 DNA: TGTGCCAGCAGCTTAATGGGGACTAGCCGCAATGAGCAGTTCTTC. Variable domain in full (rest from reference TRBV7-3 and TRBJ2-1): GAGVSQTPSNKVTEKGKYVELRCDPISGHTALYWYRQSLGQGPEFLIYFQGTGAADDSGLPNDRFFAVRPEGSVSTLKIQRTERGDSAVYLCASSLMGTSRNEQFFGPGTRLTVL.

This clonotype was detected only once. The chain combines TRBV12-3 or TRBV12-4 with TRBJ2-7, with 11 bases that match TRBD2. The trim removed 4 bases at V and 4 bases at J, leaving 6 bases unmatched. CDR3 length equals 15 residues. The CDR3 sequence is CASSWSLAGGYEQYF. For the CDR3, the DNA is TGTGCCAGCAGTTGGTCCCTAGCGGGGGGATACGAGCAGTACTTC.

The genes are TRBV6-2 or TRBV6-3 and TRBJ1-1, with 7 bases matching TRBD1. The CDR3 sequence is 15 residues long. The V gene end was trimmed by 6 bases and the J gene end by 4 bases; junction bases not matched to a gene: 11. The germline gives CDR1 MNHEY, CDR2 SVGEGT. The DNA of the CDR3 is TGTGCCAGCAGGGTACAGGGGCGGTATAGCACTGAAGCTTTCTTT. The encoded protein is CASRVQGRYSTEAFF.

This clonotype has only a few counts. This chain links TRBV9 with TRBJ2-5, with D perhaps matching TRBD1 (6 bases). The germline V gene encodes CDR1 SGDLS and CDR2 YYNGEE. The CDR3 consists of 16 residues. The ends were cut back, 3 bases at V and 5 bases at J, with 20 bases in the middle. Here the CDR3 reads CASSAQTGDTGETQYF. The DNA of the CDR3 is TGTGCCAGCAGCGCCCAGACAGGAGATACTGGTGAGACCCAGTACTTC.

This clonotype was recorded a few times. V usage is TRBV7-3 and J usage is TRBJ2-3; 11 bases match TRBD2. This CDR3 is built from 15 residues. After removal of 4 bases from V and 5 bases from J, the junction contained 5 bases not matched to a gene. The germline V gene has CDR1 SGHTA and CDR2 FQGTGA. As DNA, the CDR3 is TGTGCCAGCAGCTCTCTAGCGGGGGGAATAGATACGCAGTATTTT. It codes for CASSSLAGGIDTQYF. Full variable domain (rest looked up from reference TRBV7-3 and TRBJ2-3): GAGVSQTPSNKVTEKGKYVELRCDPISGHTALYWYRQSLGQGPEFLIYFQGTGAADDSGLPNDRFFAVRPEGSVSTLKIQRTERGDSAVYLCASSSLAGGIDTQYFGPGTRLTVL.

The gene calls are TRBV5-4 and TRBJ2-7; TRBD1 agrees at 8 bases. From germline, CDR1 is SGHNT and CDR2 YYREEE (reference sequence). Trimming cost V 4 bases and J 1 base; bases outside gene matches: 7. The CDR3 is 15 residues long. CDR3 sequence (DNA): TGTGCCAGCAGCCCCGAAGGACAGGGTTCCTACGAGCAGTACTTC. Residues: CASSPEGQGSYEQYF.

In this sample, this clonotype turned up a few times. This chain joins TRBV11-2 and TRBJ2-3, with D possibly matching TRBD2 (5 bases). With 2 bases removed from V and 1 base from J, the gap between germline ends came to 13 bases. Germline CDR1 reads SGHAT; CDR2 reads FQNNGV. The CDR3 is 16 amino acids. The CDR3 spells CASSLMEVVGTDTQYF. The CDR3 DNA sequence: TGTGCCAGCAGCTTAATGGAGGTTGTGGGCACAGATACGCAGTATTTT.

This clonotype was counted only a few times. The J gene is TRBJ1-2, the V gene TRBV20-1; D is uncertain. The germline CDR1 and CDR2 sequences are DFQATT and SNEGSKA (reference sequence). The CDR3 has 13 residues. Trimming cost V 3 bases and J 4 bases, with 12 bases left between them. As DNA, the CDR3 is TGCAGTGCTAGGGACGCCCTTCGCTATGGCTACACCTTC. This encodes CSARDALRYGYTF.

The chain couples TRBV6-5 to TRBJ2-7; 9 nucleotides line up with TRBD2. Germline lookup yields CDR1 MNHEY and CDR2 SVGAGI. J lost 3 bases, V lost 5 bases, and 11 bases had no gene match. The CDR3 runs to 16 residues. CDR3 DNA: TGTGCCAGCAGTCAGTCCCTAGCGGGAAACTACTACGAGCAGTACTTC. Translated: CASSQSLAGNYYEQYF.

This clonotype was detected many times. Germline and junction disagree at one end, which may indicate a read error. The rearrangement uses TRBV2 and TRBJ2-1; 8 bases are shared with TRBD2. Looked up from germline, CDR1 is SNHLY and CDR2 is FYNNEI. The CDR3 sequence is 14 residues long. DNA for the CDR3: TGTGCCAGCAGCGAAGCGCGGGGGGACGCTGAGCAGTTCTTC. Its translation: CASSEARGDAEQFF.

The V call is TRBV6-2 or TRBV6-3, the J call TRBJ1-1; 9 nucleotides agree with TRBD1. Germline V gene lookup returns CDR1 MNHEY and CDR2 SVGEGT. V was clipped by 5 bases and J by 4 bases; unmatched bases: 8. The CDR3 loop spans 15 amino acids. DNA of the CDR3: TGTGCCAGCAGTACCCCGGACAGGGGATTCACTGAAGCTTTCTTT. Translation gives CASSTPDRGFTEAFF.

This clonotype was seen more than once but under ten times. At one end, the junction sequence differs from germline, possibly due to a read error. V usage is TRBV2 and J usage is TRBJ2-7; 8 nucleotides align to TRBD1. The CDR3 length is 15 residues. In germline, CDR1 is SNHLY, CDR2 FYNNEI. CDR3 in DNA: TGTGCCAGCAGAGAAGGACAGGGAGTCCCCTACGAGCAGTACTTC. Its protein product is CASREGQGVPYEQYF.

The rearrangement links TRBV7-9 to TRBJ2-1, with 9 bases lining up with TRBD1. Trimming took 1 base from V and 7 from J; bases not matched to a gene: 8. The CDR3 contains 16 residues. Germline V CDR1 and CDR2: SEHNR, FQNEAQ (reference sequence). CDR3 sequence (DNA): TGTGCCAGCAGCTTAGTGACACAGGGGGCTGGAAATGAGCAGTTCTTC. Translating gives CASSLVTQGAGNEQFF.

The chain carries TRBV27 and TRBJ2-4, with D uncertain. The germline V gene has CDR1 MNHEY and CDR2 SMNVEV (reference sequence). This CDR3 has 15 residues. Between the trimmed V and J ends, which lost 2 bases and 0 bases, there was a span of 8 bases. The CDR3: CASSLSALAKNIQYF. In DNA form, the CDR3 reads TGTGCCAGCAGTTTAAGTGCATTAGCCAAAAACATTCAGTACTTC.

The chain links TRBV27 to TRBJ1-5; D is undetermined. V dropped 6 bases and J dropped 7 bases, with 16 bases sitting between them. The CDR3 has 14 residues. The germline V gene has CDR1 MNHEY and CDR2 SMNVEV (reference sequence). In nucleotides, the CDR3 is TGTGCCAGCAGCCCACTCCCGGAGGGACAGCCCCAGCATTTT. This codes for CASSPLPEGQPQHF.

This clonotype was recorded a few times. The chain combines TRBV28 with TRBJ2-6; D call uncertain. CDR3 length: 16 amino acids. Germline CDR1 is MDHEN and CDR2 is SYDVKM. Trimming stripped 3 bases from V and 0 bases from J, with 9 bases between. This chain's CDR3 is CASSFPRYSGANVLTF. CDR3 in DNA: TGTGCCAGCAGTTTCCCAAGGTACTCTGGGGCCAACGTCCTGACTTTC.

This clonotype was counted at least ten times. The genes are TRBV5-1 and TRBJ2-2, with TRBD1 matching 9 bases. The CDR3 contains 16 residues. CDR1 is SGHRS and CDR2 is YFSETQ in the germline V gene. V trimming: 6 bases; J trimming: 3 bases; junction bases outside the gene matches: 9. The chain's CDR3 is CASTPQGAGYTGELFF. The CDR3 region has the DNA TGCGCCAGCACCCCACAGGGGGCAGGGTACACCGGGGAGCTGTTTTTT.

This clonotype was observed a few times. This sequence joins TRBV29-1 and TRBJ2-2; D is perhaps TRBD1 (5 bases). The CDR3 runs 13 residues. The V and J ends lost 3 bases and 1 base respectively, with 6 bases between them. CDR1 is SQVTM and CDR2 is ANQGSEA in the germline V gene. The CDR3 bases are TGCAGCGTTGACGACAGGAACACCGGGGAGCTGTTTTTT. It yields the protein CSVDDRNTGELFF.

This clonotype was seen only a few times. This rearrangement joins TRBV5-6 to TRBJ2-7, with D tentatively TRBD2 (6 bases). Trimming removed 2 bases at V and 3 bases at J, with 12 bases between. CDR1 is SGHDT and CDR2 is YYEEEE in the germline V gene. The CDR3 sequence is 14 residues long. CDR3: CASSFERVVYEQYF. The CDR3 DNA sequence: TGTGCCAGCAGCTTTGAGCGGGTCGTCTACGAGCAGTACTTC.

As regards this clonotype: Being one base from a much bigger clone, this may be a read error. The chain has TRBV20-1 and TRBJ2-1; 7 bases are shared with TRBD2. J gave up 4 bases and V 1 base, and 16 bases lay outside the gene matches. Germline V gives CDR1 DFQATT, CDR2 SNEGSKA (reference sequence). This CDR3 contains 18 residues. The CDR3 loop is CSARGSGPGLSGYNEQFF. The CDR3 DNA reads as TGCAGTGCTAGAGGATCGGGACCGGGACTATCGGGATACAATGAGCAGTTCTTC.

V is TRBV5-1 and J is TRBJ2-2; 8 bases fit TRBD1. The length of the CDR3 is 16 residues. The germline gives CDR1 SGHRS, CDR2 YFSETQ. The junction had 6 bases not matched to a gene; V was cut back by 3 bases and J by 2 bases. The chain's CDR3 is CASSSYRGFNTGELFF. DNA of the CDR3: TGCGCCAGCAGCTCATACAGGGGGTTCAACACCGGGGAGCTGTTTTTT.

The chain has TRBV12-3 or TRBV12-4 and TRBJ1-4; 9 nucleotides line up with TRBD1. This CDR3 is built from 18 residues. With V trimmed by 6 bases and J by 7 bases, 18 bases remained unmatched. Written as DNA, the CDR3 is TGTGCCAGCAGGCCTAAGGGACAGGGAATCCTTAAGGGTGAAAAACTGTTTTTT. Translating it yields CASRPKGQGILKGEKLFF.